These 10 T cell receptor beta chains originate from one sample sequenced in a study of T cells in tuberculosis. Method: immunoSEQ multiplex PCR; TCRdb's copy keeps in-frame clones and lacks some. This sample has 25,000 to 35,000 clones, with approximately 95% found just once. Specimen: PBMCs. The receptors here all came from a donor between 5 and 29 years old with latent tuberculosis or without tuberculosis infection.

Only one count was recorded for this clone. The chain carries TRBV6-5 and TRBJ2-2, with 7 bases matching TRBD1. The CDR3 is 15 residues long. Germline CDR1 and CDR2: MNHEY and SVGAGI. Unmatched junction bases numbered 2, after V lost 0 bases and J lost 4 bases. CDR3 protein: CASSYSNRGTGELFF. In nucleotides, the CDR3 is TGTGCCAGCAGTTACTCGAACAGGGGCACCGGGGAGCTGTTTTTT.

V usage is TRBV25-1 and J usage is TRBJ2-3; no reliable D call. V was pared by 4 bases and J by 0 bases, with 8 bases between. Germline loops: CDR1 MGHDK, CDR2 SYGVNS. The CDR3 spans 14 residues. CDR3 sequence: CASSVDTSTDTQYF. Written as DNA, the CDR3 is TGTGCCAGCAGTGTCGATACTAGCACAGATACGCAGTATTTT.

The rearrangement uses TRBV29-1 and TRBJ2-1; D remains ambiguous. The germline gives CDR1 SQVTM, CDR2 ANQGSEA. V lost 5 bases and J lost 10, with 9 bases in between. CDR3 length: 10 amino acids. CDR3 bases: TGCAGCGTTCTGAAGGAGGAGCAGTTCTTC. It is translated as CSVLKEEQFF.

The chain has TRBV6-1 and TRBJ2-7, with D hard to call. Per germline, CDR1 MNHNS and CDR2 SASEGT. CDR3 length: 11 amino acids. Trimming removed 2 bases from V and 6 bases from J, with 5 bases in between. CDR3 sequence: CASSEPSEQYF. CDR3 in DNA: TGTGCCAGCAGTGAACCCAGCGAGCAGTACTTC.

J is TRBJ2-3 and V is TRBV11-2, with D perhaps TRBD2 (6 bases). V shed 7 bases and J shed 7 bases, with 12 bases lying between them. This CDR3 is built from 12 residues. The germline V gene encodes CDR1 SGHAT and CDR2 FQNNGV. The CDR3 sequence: CASKGRDYTQYF. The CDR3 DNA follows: TGTGCCAGCAAAGGCAGGGACTATACGCAGTATTTT. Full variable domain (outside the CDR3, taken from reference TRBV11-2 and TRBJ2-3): EAGVAQSPRYKIIEKRQSVAFWCNPISGHATLYWYQQILGQGPKLLIQFQNNGVVDDSQLPKDRFSAERLKGVDSTLKIQPAKLEDSAVYLCASKGRDYTQYFGPGTRLTVL.

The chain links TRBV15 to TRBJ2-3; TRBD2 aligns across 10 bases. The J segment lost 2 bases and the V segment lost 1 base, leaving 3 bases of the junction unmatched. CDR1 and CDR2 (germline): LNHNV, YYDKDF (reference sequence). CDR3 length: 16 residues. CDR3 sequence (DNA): TGTGCCACCAGCAGAGCCCTAGCGGGGGTCACAGATACGCAGTATTTT. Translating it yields CATSRALAGVTDTQYF.

The CDR3 bases are TGTGCCTTCACCGACAGTTCCCTGTACGATGAGCAGTTCTTC. It yields the protein CAFTDSSLYDEQFF. The rearrangement uses TRBV30 and TRBJ2-1; possibly TRBD1 for D (5 bases). CDR1 and CDR2 from the germline V gene are GTSNPN and SVGIG (reference sequence). V was clipped by 7 bases and J by 8 bases, with 21 bases between them. This CDR3 spans 14 amino acids.

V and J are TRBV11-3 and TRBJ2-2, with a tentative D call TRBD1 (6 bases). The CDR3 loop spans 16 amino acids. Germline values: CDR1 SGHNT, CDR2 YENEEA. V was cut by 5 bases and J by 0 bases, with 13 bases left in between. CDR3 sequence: CASSPETGSNTGELFF. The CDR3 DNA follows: TGTGCCAGCAGCCCGGAGACAGGATCGAACACCGGGGAGCTGTTTTTT. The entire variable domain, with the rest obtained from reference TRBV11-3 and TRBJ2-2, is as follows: EAGVVQSPRYKIIEKKQPVAFWCNPISGHNTLYWYLQNLGQGPELLIRYENEEAVDDSQLPKDRFSAERLKGVDSTLKIQPAELGDSAVYLCASSPETGSNTGELFFGEGSRLTVL.

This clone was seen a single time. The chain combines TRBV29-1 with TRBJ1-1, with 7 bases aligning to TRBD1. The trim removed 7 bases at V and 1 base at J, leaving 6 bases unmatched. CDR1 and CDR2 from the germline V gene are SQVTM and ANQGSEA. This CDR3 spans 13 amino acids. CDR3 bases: TGCAGCGCTTTGGGACAGTCGAACACTGAAGCTTTCTTT. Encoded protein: CSALGQSNTEAFF.

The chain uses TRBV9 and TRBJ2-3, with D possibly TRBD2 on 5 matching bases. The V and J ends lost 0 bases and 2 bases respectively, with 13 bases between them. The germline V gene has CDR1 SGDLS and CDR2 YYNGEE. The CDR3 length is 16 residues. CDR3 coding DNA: TGTGCCAGCAGCGTAGATCTAGCAGCCTTCACAGATACGCAGTATTTT. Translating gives CASSVDLAAFTDTQYF.